These 15 T cell receptor beta chains originate from one sample sequenced in a study of OX40 agonist ivuxolimab in advanced cancers. Here immunoSEQ multiplex PCR was the method, and the copy in TCRdb shows in-frame clones only, minus some. The table has around 62,000 clones, 80% to 90% seen once; the top ten hold 2% to 3%. The source material was CD4+ or CD8+ T cells sorted from blood, sampled in a trial of the OX40 agonist ivuxolimab. These receptors were taken from an adult with an advanced solid tumor such as melanoma, head and neck, liver or kidney cancer.

This chain links TRBV9 with TRBJ1-1; the D gene is possibly TRBD1 (5 bases). Germline CDR1 and CDR2: SGDLS and YYNGEE. V gave up 3 bases and J gave up 7 bases, with 13 bases separating them. The CDR3 is 13 residues long. CDR3 amino acids: CASSEDTRSEAFF. DNA of the CDR3: TGTGCCAGCAGCGAGGACACGAGGAGTGAAGCTTTCTTT.

The chain combines TRBV15 with TRBJ2-5; D may be TRBD1 or TRBD2 (6 bases each). The CDR3 runs 16 residues. Germline lookup yields CDR1 LNHNV and CDR2 YYDKDF (reference sequence). V shed 0 bases and J shed 4 bases, with 15 bases lying between them. CDR3 amino acids: CATSRDRQGRRETQYF. In DNA, the CDR3 is TGTGCCACCAGCAGAGATCGGCAGGGGAGGCGAGAGACCCAGTACTTC. The variable domain in full, with the rest retrieved from reference TRBV15 and TRBJ2-5, is DAMVIQNPRYQVTQFGKPVTLSCSQTLNHNVMYWYQQKSSQAPKLLFHYYDKDFNNEADTPDNFQSRRPNTSFCFLDIRSPGLGDTAMYLCATSRDRQGRRETQYFGPGTRLLVL.

The rearrangement uses TRBV7-2 and TRBJ2-3; a weak D match, TRBD1 (5 bases). Germline V gene lookup returns CDR1 SGHTA and CDR2 FQGNSA. V shed 2 bases and J shed 2 bases, with 17 bases lying between them. This CDR3 has 17 amino acids. Here the CDR3 reads CASSLRGQGSTTDTQYF. The CDR3 DNA is TGTGCCAGCAGCTTACGCGGTCAGGGCTCAACCACAGATACGCAGTATTTT.

The chain has TRBV5-5 and TRBJ1-5; 7 bases map to TRBD1. Germline CDR1 SGHKS, CDR2 YYEKEE (reference sequence). Trimming removed 2 bases from V and 6 bases from J; junction bases left unmatched: 14. This CDR3 region has 17 residues. In DNA form, the CDR3 reads TGTGCCAGCAGCTTAAGAATTTCAACAGGACAGGTTCAGCCCCAGCATTTT. This translates into CASSLRISTGQVQPQHF.

The V and J genes are TRBV5-1 and TRBJ2-3; no firm D call. V gave up 6 bases and J gave up 2 bases, with 19 bases separating them. The CDR3 contains 16 residues. Germline V gene data show CDR1 as SGHRS and CDR2 as YFSETQ. The CDR3 is CASTPNGALFTDTQYF. The DNA of the CDR3 is TGCGCCAGCACGCCGAATGGAGCCCTATTCACAGATACGCAGTATTTT.

Written as DNA, the CDR3 is TGTGCCAGCAGTGGCGGGCGGGGGCGAAATACCGGGGAGCTGTTTTTT. It yields the protein CASSGGRGRNTGELFF. The chain uses TRBV2 and TRBJ2-2, with a weak D call TRBD2 (7 bases). This CDR3 comprises 16 residues. V shed 4 bases and J shed 5 bases, with 17 bases lying between them. Germline V gene sequence: CDR1 SNHLY, CDR2 FYNNEI. The variable domain in full, completed from reference TRBV2 and TRBJ2-2, reads EPEVTQTPSHQVTQMGQEVILRCVPISNHLYFYWYRQILGQKVEFLVSFYNNEISEKSEIFDDQFSVERPDGSNFTLKIRSTKLEDSAMYFCASSGGRGRNTGELFFGEGSRLTVL.

This clone qualifies as medium-sized (0.01 to 0.1%). The chain carries TRBV6-6 and TRBJ1-3; D is uncertain. The V end was cut by 2 bases, the J end by 4 bases, with 3 bases between. This CDR3 spans 12 amino acids. Germline values: CDR1 MNHNY, CDR2 SVGAGI (reference sequence). As DNA, the CDR3 is TGTGCCAGCAGTTACCTAGGAAACACCATATATTTT. It codes for CASSYLGNTIYF.

The rearrangement joins TRBV7-2 to TRBJ2-7; unclear D gene. Trimming shortened V by 5 bases and J by 3 bases, and 5 bases separated the two germline ends. Looked up from germline, CDR1 is SGHTA and CDR2 is FQGNSA. This CDR3 spans 11 amino acids. CDR3 nucleotides: TGTGCCAGCAGCCTTGACTACGAGCAGTACTTC. Translated, it gives CASSLDYEQYF.

The rearrangement uses TRBV25-1 and TRBJ2-3; D is undetermined. Germline V CDR1 and CDR2: MGHDK, SYGVNS. This CDR3 comprises 13 residues. The V end lost 4 bases, the J end lost 3 bases, and 8 bases lay between the germline ends. CDR3 bases: TGTGCCAGCAGTGGAGTTGGGACAGATACGCAGTATTTT. This sequence encodes CASSGVGTDTQYF.

About this clone itself: The limits of the CDR3 on the DNA are not certain, so only TCRdb's listed CDR3 is given. V gene TRBV21-1 combines with J gene TRBJ2-2; the D call in the table, TRBD1, was not verified against the DNA. TRBV21-1 is assigned pseudogene status. The CDR3 has 21 amino acids, counting both end residues. This chain's CDR3 is CASSKGVVGTGTVGNTGELFF.

The J gene is TRBJ1-2, the V gene TRBV15, with D uncertain. This CDR3 has 14 amino acids. Trimming took 0 bases from V and 2 from J, leaving 7 bases between them. Germline CDR1 and CDR2: LNHNV and YYDKDF (reference sequence). The CDR3 sequence: CATSRDGRNYGYTF. CDR3 bases: TGTGCCACCAGCAGAGATGGACGGAACTATGGCTACACCTTC.

This chain joins TRBV6-5 and TRBJ2-2, with a weak D call TRBD2 (5 bases). V lost 7 bases, J lost 9 bases, and 15 bases lay in between. The V gene's germline CDR1 is MNHEY and CDR2 SVGAGI. The CDR3 is 13 residues long. CDR3 DNA: TGTGCCAGCAACCCATCGGGGTTTCGGGAGCTGTTTTTT. Its protein is CASNPSGFRELFF.

The chain is built from TRBV6-5 and TRBJ1-3, with unresolved D. V was clipped by 2 bases and J by 0 bases, with 11 bases between them. This CDR3 spans 16 amino acids. CDR1 is MNHEY, CDR2 SVGAGI, per germline. The CDR3 sequence: CASSYGSLSSGNTIYF. CDR3 sequence (DNA): TGTGCCAGCAGTTACGGTAGTTTAAGCTCTGGAAACACCATATATTTT.

The chain is built from TRBV19 and TRBJ2-7; D remains unclear. Germline V gene sequence: CDR1 LNHDA, CDR2 SQIVND (reference sequence). The CDR3 is 16 amino acids. V lost 7 bases, J lost 2 bases, and 21 bases lay in between. The CDR3 here is CASTQKIGIDAYEQYF. Here the CDR3 DNA reads TGTGCCAGTACTCAGAAGATAGGTATCGATGCCTACGAGCAGTACTTC. Using reference TRBV19 and TRBJ2-7 for the parts outside the CDR3, the full variable domain is DGGITQSPKYLFRKEGQNVTLSCEQNLNHDAMYWYRQDPGQGLRLIYYSQIVNDFQKGDIAEGYSVSREKKESFPLTVTSAQKNPTAFYLCASTQKIGIDAYEQYFGPGTRLTVT.

The chain's CDR3 is CASSEEVAGFYNEQFF. CDR3 DNA sequence: TGTGCCAGCAGTGAAGAGGTGGCAGGGTTCTACAATGAGCAGTTCTTC. The chain links TRBV6-1 to TRBJ2-1, with a tentative D call TRBD1 (5 bases). The CDR3 sequence is 16 residues long. Trimming took 1 base from V and 3 from J, leaving 13 bases between them. Germline CDR1 reads MNHNS; CDR2 reads SASEGT.